This T cell receptor beta chain was observed in a study of TIL therapy for anti-PD-1-resistant metastatic lung cancer. The CDR3 has 14 amino acids. Germline V CDR1 and CDR2: MNHEY, SMNVEV (reference sequence). The V gene lost 8 bases and the J gene lost 6 bases, with 17 bases spanning the gap. Sequencing used immunoSEQ v3. Measured with immunoSEQ multiplex PCR; TCRdb has only the in-frame clones, and not every one. The repertoire has some 52,000 clones, less than 80% of them found once; the top ten carry 4% to 5.5%. In its sample, this clone was seen a few times. Time point: pre-treatment sample, taken before nivolumab and TIL therapy.

This TCR came from a woman aged 30 to 85 with non-small cell lung cancer. This material consisted of blood, taken at baseline. V and J are TRBV27 and TRBJ2-4; possible D gene TRBD2, 7 bases. CDR3 coding DNA: TGTGCCAGCGGTCAAGGGGGGGAGAGAAACATTCAGTACTTC. Protein product: CASGQGGERNIQYF.